What follows is one T cell receptor (beta chain) and its context. The method was immunoSEQ multiplex PCR; TCRdb's version includes in-frame clones alone and lacks a portion of them. This sample has roughly 180,000 clones, with 80% to 85% found just once. These data originate in a study of blood T cell repertoires in COVID-19. From germline, CDR1 is SGHTA and CDR2 FQGTGA. The CDR3 contains 15 residues. Trimming shortened V by 2 bases and J by 0 bases, and 10 bases separated the two germline ends. The clonotype comes from a middle-aged woman with COVID-19, enrolled during active disease. This chain connects TRBV7-3 to TRBJ1-2; perhaps TRBD1 as D (6 bases). Material: peripheral blood. The DNA of the CDR3 is TGTGCCAGCAGCTTAGGGGAGGGGGCTAACTATGGCTACACCTTC. Protein sequence: CASSLGEGANYGYTF.